The 25 T cell receptor beta chains below were found in one sample sequenced in a study of OX40 agonist ivuxolimab in advanced cancers. The table came from immunoSEQ multiplex PCR; TCRdb's copy has only in-frame clones and leaves some out. The profile covers around 70,000 clones, with 84% appearing a single time and under 8.5% taken by the ten largest. Here the sequenced sample was CD4+ or CD8+ T cells sorted from blood, taken in a trial of the OX40 agonist ivuxolimab. These receptors were collected from an adult with an advanced solid tumor such as melanoma, head and neck, liver or kidney cancer.

The chain combines TRBV5-1 with TRBJ1-6, with TRBD1 identical over 8 bases. The V and J ends lost 2 bases and 8 bases, in that order; junction bases with no gene match: 3. CDR3 length equals 14 residues. Germline CDR1 and CDR2: SGHRS and YFSETQ. The CDR3 coding sequence is TGCGCCAGCAGCTTCCAGGGGGCAGATTCACCCCTCCACTTT. The encoded protein is CASSFQGADSPLHF.

This chain connects TRBV25-1 to TRBJ1-1; TRBD1 aligns across 10 bases. Germline trimming cut 7 bases from V and 3 bases from J; bases unmatched to any gene: 8. The CDR3 runs 15 residues. From germline, CDR1 is MGHDK and CDR2 SYGVNS. The CDR3 loop reads CASTPGTGVDTEAFF. The CDR3 DNA follows: TGTGCCAGCACCCCCGGGACAGGGGTTGACACTGAAGCTTTCTTT. The full variable domain, completed using reference TRBV25-1 and TRBJ1-1, is EADIYQTPRYLVIGTGKKITLECSQTMGHDKMYWYQQDPGMELHLIHYSYGVNSTEKGDLSSESTVSRIRTEHFPLTLESARPSHTSQYLCASTPGTGVDTEAFFGQGTRLTVV.

CDR3 DNA sequence: TGTGCCAGCAGCTCACATTTCGCGCGGGGGAACAATGAGCAGTTCTTC. Amino acid sequence: CASSSHFARGNNEQFF. V is TRBV7-8 and J is TRBJ2-1; 7 nucleotides agree with TRBD2. The germline V gene encodes CDR1 SGHVS and CDR2 FQNEAQ. This CDR3 spans 16 amino acids. J gave up 5 bases and V 4 bases, and 11 bases lay outside the gene matches. The variable domain in full, completed from reference TRBV7-8 and TRBJ2-1, reads GAGVSQSPRYKVAKRGQDVALRCDPISGHVSLFWYQQALGQGPEFLTYFQNEAQLDKSGLPSDRFFAERPEGSVSTLKIQRTQQEDSAVYLCASSSHFARGNNEQFFGPGTRLTVL.

This CDR3 reads CASSVVGQGDEQYF. As DNA, the CDR3 is TGTGCCAGCAGCGTAGTGGGACAGGGAGACGAGCAGTACTTC. The chain uses TRBV9 and TRBJ2-7; TRBD1 aligns across 9 bases. J lost 5 bases, V lost 0 bases, and 3 bases had no gene match. This CDR3 spans 14 amino acids. CDR1 and CDR2 (germline): SGDLS, YYNGEE. The whole variable domain, remainder taken from reference TRBV9 and TRBJ2-7, is DSGVTQTPKHLITATGQRVTLRCSPRSGDLSVYWYQQSLDQGLQFLIQYYNGEERAKGNILERFSAQQFPDLHSELNLSSLELGDSALYFCASSVVGQGDEQYFGPGTRLTVT.

The chain joins TRBV27 to TRBJ2-1, with TRBD2 matching over 7 bases. The CDR3 spans 18 residues. Germline CDR1 is MNHEY and CDR2 is SMNVEV (reference sequence). J lost 2 bases, V lost 4 bases, and 14 bases had no gene match. CDR3 DNA: TGTGCCAGCAGTTCCCTATTTCCCTTAGCGGGTGCCTACAATGAGCAGTTCTTC. Residues: CASSSLFPLAGAYNEQFF.

The gene calls are TRBV5-1 and TRBJ2-1; tentative D call: TRBD2 (7 bases). The CDR3 has 15 amino acids. Germline CDR1 is SGHRS and CDR2 is YFSETQ. Trimming stripped 5 bases from V and 5 bases from J, with 17 bases between. DNA of the CDR3: TGCGCCAGCAGTCCGGAGGGGGGGCGACACAATGAGCAGTTCTTC. Translating it yields CASSPEGGRHNEQFF.

The chain uses TRBV7-8 and TRBJ1-2, with 9 bases lining up with TRBD1. CDR1 is SGHVS and CDR2 is FQNEAQ in the germline V gene. There are 15 residues in the CDR3. V dropped 6 bases and J dropped 6; count of bases not matched to a gene: 11. CDR3 sequence (DNA): TGTGCCAGCAGGGGGGGGACAGGGATCTTTCATGGCTACACCTTC. Encoded protein: CASRGGTGIFHGYTF.

The chain uses TRBV4-3 and TRBJ2-7; no definite D call. CDR1 LGHNA and CDR2 YSLEER come from the germline V gene. The CDR3 consists of 17 residues. V shed 1 base and J shed 2 bases, with 18 bases lying between them. The CDR3 region has the DNA TGCGCCAGCAGCCAAGGGTGGCGTCAGCTTCGACCCTACGAGCAGTACTTC. As protein: CASSQGWRQLRPYEQYF.

V and J are TRBV29-1 and TRBJ2-7; 7 bases align to TRBD2. This CDR3 comprises 14 residues. V lost 2 bases to trimming and J lost 0 bases; unmatched junction nucleotides: 4. CDR1 and CDR2 (germline): SQVTM, ANQGSEA. Here the CDR3 reads CSVEYGGSSYEQYF. The CDR3 coding sequence is TGCAGCGTTGAATACGGCGGGAGCTCCTACGAGCAGTACTTC.

There are a few counts of this clone. This sequence joins TRBV5-6 and TRBJ2-3, with 12 bases fitting TRBD2. Looked up from germline, CDR1 is SGHDT and CDR2 is YYEEEE. V lost 5 bases to trimming and J lost 2 bases; unmatched junction nucleotides: 6. This CDR3 has 16 amino acids. This CDR3 reads CASSRRTSGDTDTQYF. The CDR3 DNA follows: TGTGCCAGCAGTCGTCGGACTAGCGGGGACACAGATACGCAGTATTTT.

V and J are TRBV7-6 and TRBJ2-2; TRBD2 matches 12 bases. The CDR3 length is 18 residues. The junction had 9 bases not matched to a gene; V was cut back by 7 bases and J by 0 bases. The germline CDR1 and CDR2 sequences are SGHVS and FNYEAQ. CDR3 DNA sequence: TGTGCCAGCATGAATCTAGCGGGAGGGCCAGCGAACACCGGGGAGCTGTTTTTT. This encodes CASMNLAGGPANTGELFF.

This clone was detected only a few times. V gene TRBV27 combines with J gene TRBJ1-2; 7 bases are shared with TRBD1. Germline V gene data show CDR1 as MNHEY and CDR2 as SMNVEV (reference sequence). The V gene end was trimmed by 6 bases and the J gene end by 5 bases; junction bases not matched to a gene: 6. CDR3 length: 13 residues. The CDR3 nucleotides are TGTGCCAGCAGCCGACAGGGTACTTATGGCTACACCTTC. Translation: CASSRQGTYGYTF.

This clone has more than one count but fewer than ten. The chain joins TRBV19 to TRBJ2-5; 8 positions agree with TRBD1. The trim removed 4 bases at V and 1 base at J, leaving 14 bases unmatched. Germline V gene lookup returns CDR1 LNHDA and CDR2 SQIVND (reference sequence). The CDR3 is 18 residues long. DNA for the CDR3: TGTGCCAGTAGTAGGTTGAGCCGGGGCCAGGGGGCCCAAGAGACCCAGTACTTC. The encoded protein is CASSRLSRGQGAQETQYF.

The V and J genes are TRBV7-2 and TRBJ2-7; D possibly corresponds to TRBD1 (6 bases). Between the trimmed V and J ends, which lost 2 bases and 0 bases, there was a span of 8 bases. The germline V gene encodes CDR1 SGHTA and CDR2 FQGNSA. There are 14 residues in the CDR3. CDR3 amino acids: CASSLQGTSYEQYF. DNA of the CDR3: TGTGCCAGCAGCTTACAGGGGACCTCCTACGAGCAGTACTTC. Using reference TRBV7-2 and TRBJ2-7 for the parts outside the CDR3, the full variable domain is GAGVSQSPSNKVTEKGKDVELRCDPISGHTALYWYRQSLGQGLEFLIYFQGNSAPDKSGLPSDRFSAERTGGSVSTLTIQRTQQEDSAVYLCASSLQGTSYEQYFGPGTRLTVT.

As for this clone: An end of the junction does not agree with germline; a read error may underlie this. As DNA, the CDR3 is TGTGCCAGCAGTTTTACTAGCGGAGGATACGGGCAGTACTTC. Translation: CASSFTSGGYGQYF. The chain combines TRBV6-5 with TRBJ2-7; 8 bases line up with TRBD2. CDR3 length: 14 residues. Looked up from germline, CDR1 is MNHEY and CDR2 is SVGAGI.

V and J are TRBV6-6 and TRBJ2-3; D may be TRBD1 (7 bases). The V end was cut by 5 bases, the J end by 8 bases, with 17 bases between. In germline, CDR1 is MNHNY, CDR2 SVGAGI (reference sequence). The CDR3 totals 14 residues. Here the CDR3 DNA reads TGTGCCAGCAGTCCCAGACAGGGAGGTGTTACGCAGTATTTT. As protein: CASSPRQGGVTQYF.

This chain uses TRBV15 with TRBJ1-2, with D hard to call. Germline V gene sequence: CDR1 LNHNV, CDR2 YYDKDF (reference sequence). The CDR3 loop spans 16 amino acids. V dropped 1 base and J dropped 1 base, with 13 bases sitting between them. The DNA for the CDR3 is TGTGCCACCAGCAGAGCTCGGTCAGACCTTAACTATGGCTACACCTTC. Amino acid sequence: CATSRARSDLNYGYTF.

The chain uses TRBV11-2 and TRBJ1-1, with 7 bases that match TRBD1. Germline loops: CDR1 SGHAT, CDR2 FQNNGV. V gave up 6 bases and J gave up 5 bases; unmatched junction bases: 9. The CDR3 covers 14 residues. This CDR3 reads CASRTNRGGTEAFF. The CDR3 region has the DNA TGTGCCAGCAGGACCAACAGGGGAGGGACTGAAGCTTTCTTT. The whole variable domain, remainder taken from reference TRBV11-2 and TRBJ1-1, is EAGVAQSPRYKIIEKRQSVAFWCNPISGHATLYWYQQILGQGPKLLIQFQNNGVVDDSQLPKDRFSAERLKGVDSTLKIQPAKLEDSAVYLCASRTNRGGTEAFFGQGTRLTVV.

The rearrangement links TRBV30 to TRBJ1-3, with 10 bases matching TRBD1. V trimming: 1 base; J trimming: 2 bases; junction bases outside the gene matches: 2. Germline V gene sequence: CDR1 GTSNPN, CDR2 SVGIG (reference sequence). The CDR3 has 15 residues. CDR3 nucleotides: TGTGCCTGGAGTGCCGGGACAGGGGCTGGAAACACCATATATTTT. Translated, it gives CAWSAGTGAGNTIYF.

This chain links TRBV7-8 with TRBJ2-7, with D unclear. Trimming stripped 5 bases from V and 6 bases from J, with 14 bases between. Germline-derived CDR1 and CDR2 are SGHVS and FQNEAQ. The CDR3 sequence is 13 residues long. CDR3 protein: CASSGSPRGEQYF. In DNA, the CDR3 is TGTGCCAGCAGCGGATCTCCTCGAGGCGAGCAGTACTTC.

The chain joins TRBV2 to TRBJ1-5; the D is unclear. This CDR3 is built from 14 residues. Trimming took off 3 bases at V and 5 bases at J, with 11 bases between the two ends. From germline, CDR1 is SNHLY and CDR2 FYNNEI. CDR3 in DNA: TGTGCCAGCAGTGAGTCAGCATTCGATCAGCCCCAGCATTTT. Its protein product is CASSESAFDQPQHF.

The chain carries TRBV27 and TRBJ2-6; unclear D gene. Per the germline V gene, CDR1 is MNHEY and CDR2 is SMNVEV (reference sequence). Trimming stripped 3 bases from V and 3 bases from J, with 9 bases between. The CDR3 is 15 residues long. The CDR3 here is CASSFETGGANVLTF. In DNA form, the CDR3 reads TGTGCCAGCAGTTTTGAAACGGGTGGGGCCAACGTCCTGACTTTC.

The chain couples TRBV9 to TRBJ2-2, with 14 bases lining up with TRBD2. CDR3 length equals 20 residues. After removal of 2 bases from V and 1 base from J, the junction contained 10 bases not matched to a gene. Germline-derived CDR1 and CDR2 are SGDLS and YYNGEE. The CDR3 sequence: CASSVNKRTSGGLNTGELFF. The CDR3 DNA follows: TGTGCCAGCAGCGTTAATAAGAGGACTAGCGGGGGGTTGAACACCGGGGAGCTGTTTTTT.

The chain has TRBV5-1 and TRBJ2-5; TRBD2 matches 12 bases. Judging by the DNA end, TRBJ2-7 fits better; the J call may be wrong. The CDR3 length is 15 residues. The germline V gene encodes CDR1 SGHRS and CDR2 YFSETQ. CDR3: CASSLEASGGAEQYF. The CDR3 DNA follows: TGCGCCAGCAGCTTGGAGGCTAGCGGGGGGGCCGAGCAGTACTTC.

The J gene is TRBJ1-2, the V gene TRBV5-4; D possibly corresponds to TRBD1 (5 bases). The V end was cut by 4 bases, the J end by 3 bases, with 16 bases between. CDR1 and CDR2 from the germline V gene are SGHNT and YYREEE (reference sequence). The CDR3 spans 15 residues. The CDR3 reads CASSTPGSQYYGYTF. DNA for the CDR3: TGTGCCAGCAGCACTCCAGGGAGCCAATACTATGGCTACACCTTC.